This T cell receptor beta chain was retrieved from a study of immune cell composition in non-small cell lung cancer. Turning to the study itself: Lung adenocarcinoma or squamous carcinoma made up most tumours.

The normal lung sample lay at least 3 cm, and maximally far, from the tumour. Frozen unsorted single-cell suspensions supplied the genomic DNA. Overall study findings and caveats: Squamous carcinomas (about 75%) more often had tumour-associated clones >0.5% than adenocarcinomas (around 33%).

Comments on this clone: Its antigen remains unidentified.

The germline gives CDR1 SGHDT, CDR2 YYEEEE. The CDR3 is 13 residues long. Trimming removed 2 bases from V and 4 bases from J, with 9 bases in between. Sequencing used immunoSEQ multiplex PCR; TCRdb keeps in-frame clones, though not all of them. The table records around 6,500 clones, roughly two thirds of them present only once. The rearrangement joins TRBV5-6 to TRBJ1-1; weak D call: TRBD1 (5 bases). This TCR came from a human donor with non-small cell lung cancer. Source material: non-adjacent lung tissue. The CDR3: CASSFGGGTEAFF. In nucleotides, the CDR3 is TGTGCCAGCAGCTTCGGGGGTGGCACTGAAGCTTTCTTT.